This TCR beta chain emerged from a study of Ad26.COV2.S vaccination and SARS-CoV-2 variants. Assay: immunoSEQ multiplex PCR; the TCRdb copy retains only in-frame clones and omits some. Of 360,000 or so clones in the sample, about nine tenths are singletons; the top ten hold about 3%. The sample's treatment: around 19 received Ad26.COV2.S at low or high dose, single or two shots; several received placebo; per-sample allocation not given. The study sampled participants on day 63 after the first vaccine or placebo injection. Adults aged 18-55 years in Boston included the donor. General study points: The placebo group had lower spike-specific TCR breadth than the vaccine recipients did.

Turning to this clone: Its antigen is still unknown.

V gave up 6 bases and J gave up 9 bases, with 18 bases separating them. There are 13 residues in the CDR3. Germline lookup yields CDR1 MGHDK and CDR2 SYGVNS. This TCR was recovered from a person between 18 and 65 years old who received the Ad26.COV2.S COVID-19 vaccine or a placebo. The chain uses TRBV25-1 and TRBJ2-7; possibly TRBD1 or TRBD2 for D (5 bases each). This specimen was peripheral blood, taken in a trial of Ad26.COV2.S vaccine versus placebo. The CDR3 DNA follows: TGTGCCAGCAGCCTCCGGGACCCTACGTGGCAGTACTTC. Encoded protein: CASSLRDPTWQYF.